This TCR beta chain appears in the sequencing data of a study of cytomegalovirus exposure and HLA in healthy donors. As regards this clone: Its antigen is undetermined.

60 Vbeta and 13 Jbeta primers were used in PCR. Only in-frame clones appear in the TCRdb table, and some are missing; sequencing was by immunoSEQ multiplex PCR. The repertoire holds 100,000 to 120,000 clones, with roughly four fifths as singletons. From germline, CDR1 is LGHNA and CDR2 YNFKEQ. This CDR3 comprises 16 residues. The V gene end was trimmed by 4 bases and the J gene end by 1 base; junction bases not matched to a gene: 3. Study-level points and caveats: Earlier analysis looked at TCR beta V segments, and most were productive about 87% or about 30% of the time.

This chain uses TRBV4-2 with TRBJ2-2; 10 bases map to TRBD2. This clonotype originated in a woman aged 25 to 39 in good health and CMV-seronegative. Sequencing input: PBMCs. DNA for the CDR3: TGTGCCAGCAGCCCGCTAGCGGGGGTGAACACCGGGGAGCTGTTTTTT. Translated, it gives CASSPLAGVNTGELFF.